Below, one T cell receptor (beta chain) is given with its context. This sample is part of a study of T cell changes during pregnancy in multiple sclerosis. Profiling relied on immunoSEQ multiplex PCR, and the TCRdb table lists in-frame clones only, not all of them. This sample yields roughly 48,000 clones, of which around 90% are seen a single time; roughly 1.2% belongs to the top ten. This CDR3 is built from 16 residues. The germline gives CDR1 SNHLY, CDR2 FYNNEI. The V and J ends lost 0 bases and 2 bases, in that order; junction bases with no gene match: 3. Specimen: CD4+ T cells from peripheral blood mononuclear cells, collected in the second trimester of pregnancy. The chain joins TRBV2 to TRBJ2-2; 7 positions agree with TRBD2. The TCR was taken from a female donor with multiple sclerosis, enrolled in a pregnancy study. The CDR3 sequence is CASSEASAGNTGELFF. CDR3 bases: TGTGCCAGCAGTGAAGCTTCAGCGGGAAACACCGGGGAGCTGTTTTTT.